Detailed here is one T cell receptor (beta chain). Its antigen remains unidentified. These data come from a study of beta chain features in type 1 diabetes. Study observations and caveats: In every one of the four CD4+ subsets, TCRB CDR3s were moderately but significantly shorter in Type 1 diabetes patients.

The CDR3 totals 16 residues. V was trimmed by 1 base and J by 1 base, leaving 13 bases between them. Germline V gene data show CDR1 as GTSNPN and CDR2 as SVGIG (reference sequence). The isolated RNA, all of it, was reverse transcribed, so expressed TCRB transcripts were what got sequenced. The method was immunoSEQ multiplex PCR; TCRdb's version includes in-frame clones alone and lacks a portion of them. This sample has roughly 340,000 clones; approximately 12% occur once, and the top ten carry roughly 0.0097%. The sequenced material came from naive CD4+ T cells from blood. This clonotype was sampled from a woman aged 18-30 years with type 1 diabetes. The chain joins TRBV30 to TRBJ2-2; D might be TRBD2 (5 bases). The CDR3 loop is CAWSEFRTLNTGELFF. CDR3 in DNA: TGTGCCTGGAGTGAGTTTAGGACTCTGAACACCGGGGAGCTGTTTTTT.